A single T cell receptor (beta chain) is shown here with its context. The target of this receptor is not known. No per-base quality is available; no much larger clone lies one base away. TCRbeta CDR3 regions were amplified from genomic DNA by means of the immunoSEQ Assay, a bias-controlled multiplex PCR. The original pipeline was this. The number of nucleated cells in each sample was estimated by amplification of reference gene primers within the assay. Sequence reads were collapsed and filtered to measure the absolute abundance of every unique TCRbeta CDR3 rearrangement. Productive Simpson clonality was computed per sample as the square root of Simpson's diversity index over productive rearrangements. TCRdb stores this immuneACCESS table with in-frame sequences only. Part of the clones is absent; in the studies checked, under half of the shortfall reflects unresolved V genes, and no reason is known for the rest. V, J and clone size are taken as reported in that table, and D and trimming were inferred from the DNA itself. Across this sample there are 280,000 or so clones, with 83% seen only once. The ten largest clones capture 7.5% to 10% of the sample.

Counted from cysteine to phenylalanine, this CDR3 has 15 amino acids. Only the CDR3 DNA stays, 45 bases, in frame from base 1. Looking up the germline V gene yields CDR1 MNHEY and CDR2 SVGEGT. The trim is 4 bases for V and 3 bases for J, with a gap of 13 bases between the germline ends. A second Seattle source provided samples from volunteer blood donors who had recovered from COVID-19. Whole blood was collected in K2EDTA tubes by collaborating institutions according to the institutions' own protocols. For TCRbeta analysis, collaborators shipped samples as frozen whole blood, isolated PBMCs, or DNA extracted from either of those sample types. This sample is part of a study of blood T cell repertoires in COVID-19 (dated by TCRdb to the early 2020s). Broadly, across the study: The collaborator samples originated in the United States, Italy and Spain and spanned the acute and convalescent phases of COVID-19. The material from the prospective study consisted of cDNA or gDNA derived from T cells, B-cell-depleted T cells, or PBMCs. The dataset comprised deeply sampled blood TCRbeta repertoires from subjects exposed to, actively infected with, or recovered from COVID-19. The repertoires were released in a freely available public database intended as a resource for research on the immune response to SARS-CoV-2. Samples were obtained from the ongoing ImmuneRACE study (first 160 participants) and from roughly 1,300 subjects provided by 6 global collaborators. Nearly every sample came with metadata listing a de-identified subject ID, COVID-19 status, age in years and sex. Where HLA class I and class II types were available, the types were taken from metadata supplied by the sample provider, not from assay-based typing.

What the research found in general, with its limitations: How much clinical and demographic metadata was included differed by source and by participant, and the metadata was provided uncurated.

The receptor was derived from a woman between 50 and 59 years old who had recovered from COVID-19. The V and J genes are TRBV6-2 or TRBV6-3 and TRBJ2-1; TRBD2 is perhaps the D gene, given 6 matching bases. The sample taken for sequencing was peripheral blood. For the CDR3, the sequence is CASSSSSGVYNEQFF. The sequence in DNA is TGTGCCAGCAGTTCAAGTAGCGGAGTCTACAATGAGCAGTTCTTC.